The rows below give T cell receptor beta chains drawn from one sample of a study of blood T cell repertoires in COVID-19. TCRdb keeps only in-frame clones here, not all; method: immunoSEQ multiplex PCR. Among approximately 120,000 clones, approximately 74% were seen once, and the ten largest hold 4.5% to 6%. What was sequenced was peripheral blood. These receptors were obtained from a man older than 75 with COVID-19, enrolled during active disease. The CDR3 runs from the conserved cysteine through the conserved F or W. Fields, in order: clone size, J gene, D gene, V gene, CDR3 DNA, CDR3 protein. The D gene is left open where the match is weak. Where a row states a size, it is once, few, many or the class of an expanded clone; other rows omit it.

>.|TRBJ2-2|TRBD1|TRBV18
TGTGCCAGCTCGGGACAGGGGACGAACGGGGAGCTGTTTTTT
CASSGQGTNGELFF
>.|TRBJ2-1|TRBD2|TRBV7-3
TGTGCCAGCAGCCTAAGCGGGGACCCCTACAATGAGCAGTTCTTC
CASSLSGDPYNEQFF
>.|TRBJ1-3|.|TRBV6-1
TGTGCCAGCAGTGTGTACGGATTGAGGTCTGGAAACACCATATATTTT
CASSVYGLRSGNTIYF
>.|TRBJ2-7|.|TRBV28
TGTGCCAGCAGCTTTAGCGGCTACGATACCTACGAGCAGTACTTC
CASSFSGYDTYEQYF
>few|TRBJ2-1|.|TRBV27
TGTGCCAGCAGTTTATCGCGGGGCTCCTACAATGAGCAGTTCTTC
CASSLSRGSYNEQFF
>.|TRBJ1-5|.|TRBV6-2/TRBV6-3
TGTGCCAGCAGTTACCGGGGGGATGATCAGCCCCAGCATTTT
CASSYRGDDQPQHF
>few|TRBJ2-2|TRBD2|TRBV15
TGTGCCACCAGCAGAGCCCCTAGCGGGAGTCAGTACACCGGGGAGCTGTTTTTT
CATSRAPSGSQYTGELFF
>.|TRBJ1-2|TRBD1|TRBV30
TGTGCTGGACAGGAATCTAACTATGGCTACACCTTC
CAGQESNYGYTF
>.|TRBJ1-1|TRBD1|TRBV6-5
TGTGCCAGCAGTCAGACAGGGGAGGACACTGAAGCTTTCTTT
CASSQTGEDTEAFF
>.|TRBJ1-2|.|TRBV15
TGTGCCACCAGCAGAGGACAATTCTATGGCTACACCTTC
CATSRGQFYGYTF
>.|TRBJ2-5|TRBD2|TRBV28
TGTGCCAGCAGTCCCGGGGGGAGACAAGAGACCCAGTACTTC
CASSPGGRQETQYF
>.|TRBJ2-2|TRBD1|TRBV2
TGTGCCAGCATCGGACAGGGGGCAAACACCGGGGAGCTGTTTTTT
CASIGQGANTGELFF
>.|TRBJ1-1|.|TRBV9
TGTGCCAGCAGCGTAGTGGGGGGTCTCATGAACACTGAAGCTTTCTTT
CASSVVGGLMNTEAFF
>.|TRBJ2-7|.|TRBV9
TGTGCCAGCAGCGTAGGGCGGCAGGGGTACGAGCAGTACTTC
CASSVGRQGYEQYF
>.|TRBJ2-7|.|TRBV6-5
TGTGCCAGCAGTTACTCGAACACCGGCGGGTACGAGCAGTACTTC
CASSYSNTGGYEQYF
>.|TRBJ2-2|TRBD2|TRBV7-9
TGTGCCAGCAGCCCCGGGACTAGCGGGAGGTCCGGGGAGCTGTTTTTT
CASSPGTSGRSGELFF
>few|TRBJ2-1|TRBD2|TRBV10-3
TGTGCCATCAGTGGGACTAGCGGTTCCAATGAGCAGTTCTTC
CAISGTSGSNEQFF
>few|TRBJ1-2|.|TRBV4-1
TGCGCCAGCAGCCAAGTGTTCGGACAGCGCTATGGCTACACCTTC
CASSQVFGQRYGYTF
>.|TRBJ1-2|.|TRBV5-1
TGCGCCAGCAGCTTGGGACAGCCGCTGGAGGGCTACACCTTC
CASSLGQPLEGYTF
>few|TRBJ2-7|.|TRBV27
TGTGCCAGCAGTCCCCTACCAAGCACCTACTACGAGCAGTACTTC
CASSPLPSTYYEQYF
>.|TRBJ1-1|.|TRBV6-2/TRBV6-3
TGTGCCAGCAGTTACTTAGCGAACACTGAAGCTTTCTTT
CASSYLANTEAFF
>.|TRBJ1-2|.|TRBV19
TGTGCCAGTAGTAGACAGATCAGCCAAAACTATGGCTACACCTTC
CASSRQISQNYGYTF
>.|TRBJ2-5|.|TRBV5-1
TGCGCCAGCAGCCGCGGGGTCCAAGAGACCCAGTACTTC
CASSRGVQETQYF
>once|TRBJ1-1|.|TRBV18
TGTGCCAGCTCACCACGCTCCTATGAAGCTTTCTTT
CASSPRSYEAFF
>few|TRBJ1-2|TRBD1|TRBV9
TGTGCCAGCAGCGTAGTGCACTCGGGACAGGCCAGTGGCTACACCTTC
CASSVVHSGQASGYTF
>.|TRBJ1-1|TRBD1|TRBV9
TGTGCCAGCAGCCCACGGGGACAGATGAACACTGAAGCTTTCTTT
CASSPRGQMNTEAFF
>.|TRBJ2-7|.|TRBV27
TGTGCCAGCAGTTTATCGTGGCCCCATATAAGCGAGCAGTACTTC
CASSLSWPHISEQYF
>.|TRBJ1-5|.|TRBV5-1
TGCGCCAGCAGCTTGGAAGCGAGATCCCATAGCAATCAGCCCCAGCATTTT
CASSLEARSHSNQPQHF
>.|TRBJ2-5|.|TRBV13
TGTGCCAGCAGCTTGGGGGGAGAAGGGCCAGAGACCCAGTACTTC
CASSLGGEGPETQYF
>.|TRBJ2-7|TRBD2|TRBV28
TGTGCGTTGTCCGTCACTAGCGGGAACTACGAGCAGTACTTC
CALSVTSGNYEQYF
>few|TRBJ1-1|TRBD1|TRBV3-1/TRBV3-2
TGTGCCAGCAGCCGTAACCGGGACAGGGATACTGAAGCTTTCTTT
CASSRNRDRDTEAFF
>.|TRBJ2-3|TRBD1|TRBV10-1
TGCGCCAGCAGTGAGTCTTATGGGGCGCGGGACAGGGAAGCAGATACGCAGTATTTT
CASSESYGARDREADTQYF
>.|TRBJ1-2|.|TRBV5-1
TGCGCCAGCAGCTTCGTCTCAGGTCAAGACTATGGCTACACCTTC
CASSFVSGQDYGYTF
>few|TRBJ2-5|.|TRBV28
TGTGCCAGCAAGGCAGGATCCGAGACCCAGTACTTC
CASKAGSETQYF
>.|TRBJ2-3|.|TRBV4-1
TGCGCCAGCAGCCAGGACGGGAGTGAAGGGGGCGTGGCAGATACGCAGTATTTT
CASSQDGSEGGVADTQYF
>once|TRBJ2-7|TRBD1|TRBV5-5
TGTGCCAGCAGCTTGCCCGGACAGGGTTCCTACGAGCAGTACTTC
CASSLPGQGSYEQYF
>.|TRBJ2-5|.|TRBV7-2
TGTGCCAGCGGACTGGTCACCAAAGAGACCCAGTACTTC
CASGLVTKETQYF
>.|TRBJ2-7|.|TRBV20-1
TGCAGTGCTAGTAGTTCGTCGACTTCCTACGAGCAGTACTTC
CSASSSSTSYEQYF
>.|TRBJ1-2|TRBD1|TRBV27
TGTGCCAGCAGTTCCAGACAGGGCGGGAACTATGGCTACACCTTC
CASSSRQGGNYGYTF
>.|TRBJ2-3|.|TRBV28
TGTGCCAGCAGTCCCGAAAGGGGAGGCGCAGATACGCAGTATTTT
CASSPERGGADTQYF
>.|TRBJ1-1|TRBD1|TRBV4-2
TGTGCCAGCAGCTTCGGGACAGGGGGTGTTGCTGAAGCTTTCTTT
CASSFGTGGVAEAFF
>.|TRBJ2-7|TRBD2|TRBV7-3
TGTGCCAGCAGCTTAGCTAGCGGGAACTACGAGCAGTACTTC
CASSLASGNYEQYF
>.|TRBJ2-5|.|TRBV9
TGTGCCAGCAGCCCCGTCGAGGGGAGGGCGGGGGCGACCCAGTACTTC
CASSPVEGRAGATQYF
>.|TRBJ1-2|.|TRBV7-2
TGTGCCAGCAGCTTGGGCTCTTACTATGGCTACACCTTC
CASSLGSYYGYTF
>once|TRBJ1-5|TRBD1|TRBV5-8
TGTGCCAGCAGCTGGGCGGGGACAGGGGTTCAGCCCCAGCATTTT
CASSWAGTGVQPQHF
>.|TRBJ1-2|.|TRBV7-3
TGTGCCAGCAGCACGCAGGGGTATGGCTACACCTTC
CASSTQGYGYTF
>.|TRBJ2-7|TRBD2|TRBV4-1
TGCGCCAGCAGCCAAGTGCCTAGCGGGAGGCAGTACGAGCAGTACTTC
CASSQVPSGRQYEQYF
>.|TRBJ2-2|.|TRBV28
TGTGCCAGCAGTGCTTTCTTGGGGACACCGAACACCGGGGAGCTGTTTTTT
CASSAFLGTPNTGELFF
>few|TRBJ2-7|.|TRBV27
TGTGCCAGCAGTTTCGGGTCCCCCTACGAGCAGTACTTC
CASSFGSPYEQYF
>.|TRBJ2-7|TRBD2|TRBV5-4
TGTGCCAGCAGCTTGGCCCCGGGGAGGGGAGTAGCCTACGAGCAGTACTTC
CASSLAPGRGVAYEQYF
>few|TRBJ1-1|.|TRBV5-4
TGTGCCAGCAGCTCCGACTCGGTCCCGAACACTGAAGCTTTCTTT
CASSSDSVPNTEAFF
>.|TRBJ2-7|TRBD2|TRBV19
TGTGCTCTCGTAGCGGGAGGAACCTACGAGCAGTACTTC
CALVAGGTYEQYF
>.|TRBJ1-5|.|TRBV6-2/TRBV6-3
TGTGCCAGCAGCCTACAGGGTAGGGATCAGCCCCAGCATTTT
CASSLQGRDQPQHF